Given below is one T cell receptor (beta chain) in context. The antigen this receptor binds is unknown. Per-nucleotide qualities are absent, and no much larger clonotype sits a single base away. V is reduced by 3 bases and J by 5 bases, leaving a spacing of 10 bases between them. The CDR3 has 13 amino acids, counting the end cysteine and phenylalanine. Only the CDR3 DNA is retained, 39 bases long and in frame from the first base. Taken from the germline V gene, the CDR1 and CDR2 loops are SGHTA and FQGNSA. The data were taken from a study of shared clonotypes between healthy human individuals (dated by TCRdb to 2018 to 2020). Looking at the study overall: The cohort comprised two women and three men aged 18 to 49 years. For each donor, CD4 naive and CD4 memory were each run on three plates, CD8 naive on two plates, and CD8 memory on one plate. Blood TCR repertoires of 5 or 6 healthy adults were deeply sequenced to estimate repertoire size and the extent of clonotype sharing between individuals. To increase sequencing depth and limit assay-specific biases, different laboratories used diverse techniques to prepare libraries and sequence TCR repertoires. Leukapheresis yielded between about 0.94 and 10 billion PBMCs per donor. The investigation overall reported the following: Incomplete sequencing was indicated by rarefaction of sorted-subset datasets, despite the large sequencing depth. Sampling was restricted to blood, and TCR repertoires in tissues likely differ from the TCR repertoires found in blood. Pairwise subsampling indicated that sequencing depth was expected to affect the degree of clonotype sharing among donors. When a handful of donors were compared, the shared fraction of clonotypes was 5% to 6.5% for naive CD4, 3% to 4% for naive CD8, 2.3% for memory CD4, and under 0.5% for memory CD8. Naive subsets generally had larger estimated clonotype richness than memory subsets did. Because the study included only a small number of donors, the genetic and exposure-history diversity represented was limited. Higher generation probabilities were observed for clonotypes shared by all four sorted-subset donors than for non-shared clonotypes.

Using the deep immunoSEQ assay, multiplex PCR amplified TCR CDR3 regions from genomic DNA. Extracted genomic DNA from each cell subset was spread evenly across all wells of several immunoSEQ 96-well plates, with each plate serving as a replicate. For sorted subsets, about 210 ng of genomic DNA, equivalent to 30,000 or so T cell genomes, went into each replicate PCR. The purified libraries were quantified using a Qubit 3.0 fluorometer, sized with a Bioanalyzer 2100, and then quantified again using the KAPA Library Quantification kit. Every immunoSEQ 96-well plate was sequenced on a dedicated single-read 150-cycle Illumina NextSeq 550 flow cell. On the study's bioinformatics: Because only junctional sequences without quality scores were contained in the immunoSEQ output, filtering matching that applied to full-length reads could not be performed. To assign V/J genes and CDR3, sequences were annotated using PyIR, a Python wrapper for IgBLAST v1.9, with IMGT germline references. Reads were filtered out if the reads had weak V/J assignments (E-value above 1e-6), no CDR3, stop codons, out-of-frame junctions, or ambiguous translated residues. V3J clonotypes were defined as sequences sharing the same inferred V gene, J gene, and CDR3 amino acid sequence. The percentage overlap between two repertoires was calculated by dividing the number of shared unique clonotypes by the size of the smaller repertoire. Three approaches were used to assess repertoire richness: RTK rarefaction, the Chao1 estimator, and Recon v2.1 estimates of unobserved clonotypes. Generation probabilities for all TCRbeta clonotypes obtained by the gDNA method from a handful of donors were computed using OLGA. TCRdb retrieved this table from immuneACCESS and kept in-frame rearrangements only. Not all clones are present; in checked studies, unresolved V genes account for under half, and no reason is known for the remainder. From that table come the V and J calls and clone size; the DNA was used to work out D and trimming. The sample data list about 2 million clones, and around 96% of these were observed just once. The ten largest clones add up to approximately 1.2% of the sample.

CD8 naive samples were obtained by positive selection for CCR7 among CD45RO-negative cells, yielding a CD45RA+CCR7+ population from which TemRA cells were excluded. The donors were healthy, HIV-negative adults who had no recently reported acute infections or vaccinations. Every donor was a Caucasian adult residing in Nashville, Tennessee, USA. Blood was obtained by leukapheresis, after which PBMCs were separated by Ficoll-Histopaque density gradient centrifugation and cryopreserved in liquid nitrogen vapor phase. Purity and quantity of every magnetically sorted T cell population were checked by analytical flow cytometry. Genomic DNA was isolated from each sorted fraction and quantified by UV absorbance on a Nanodrop 2000c.

This TCR was sampled from a man between 18 and 29 years old in good health. Source material: naive CD8+ T cells sorted from blood. The meaning of the sample's cell subset or site label: CD45RA+CCR7+. Recombination linked TRBV7-2 to TRBJ2-5; the D gene remains uncertain. The CDR3 protein sequence reads: CASSFSGVETQYF. At the DNA level, the sequence is TGTGCCAGCAGCTTCTCTGGGGTGGAGACCCAGTACTTC.